This T cell receptor (beta chain) was captured in a study of a mutant IDH1 vaccine in newly diagnosed glioma. Study outcomes and limitations: Pseudoprogression appears to have had no connection to changes in top peripheral T cell clonotypes.

Sequencing used immunoSEQ multiplex PCR; TCRdb keeps in-frame clones, though not all of them. Of around 70,000 clones detected, approximately 86% appear once; the ten largest clones hold more than 1.5%. Worth noting for this clone: What it binds is unknown.

Time point given: week 35, safety follow-up. What each vaccine dose contained was 300 ug of mutant IDH1 20-mer peptide, accompanied by topical imiquimod. Germline values: CDR1 ENHRY, CDR2 SYGVKD. Trimming took 3 bases from V and 10 from J; bases not matched to a gene: 12. CDR3 length: 16 amino acids. This rearrangement joins TRBV10-3 to TRBJ1-6; 7 positions match TRBD1. Sequenced here: PBMCs, sampled from a glioma patient whose treatment included an IDH1 peptide vaccine. The clonotype originates from a young man with glioma. The CDR3 spells CAISDESEGAGSPLHF. CDR3 sequence (DNA): TGTGCCATCAGTGACGAATCGGAGGGGGCAGGATCACCCCTCCACTTT.